What follows are 25 T cell receptor beta chains derived from one specimen sequenced in a study of a mutant IDH1 vaccine in newly diagnosed glioma. As for time point: week 5, during vaccination. The content of each vaccine dose was 300 ug of mutant IDH1 20-mer peptide, and topical imiquimod accompanied it. Measured with immunoSEQ multiplex PCR; TCRdb has only the in-frame clones, and not every one. This table holds under 70,000 clones, approximately 79% found once. These receptors have no identified antigens. The material sequenced was PBMCs, taken from a glioma patient whose treatment included an IDH1 peptide vaccine. Receptors originate from a woman aged 45-65 years with glioma.

J is TRBJ2-5 and V is TRBV5-1; weak D call: TRBD1 (6 bases). V was cut by 4 bases and J by 1 base, with 17 bases left in between. The germline CDR1 and CDR2 sequences are SGHRS and YFSETQ. This CDR3 comprises 16 residues. The CDR3 loop is CASSLTGRALQETQYF. CDR3 in DNA: TGCGCCAGCAGCCTAACAGGGAGAGCTCTCCAAGAGACCCAGTACTTC.

The chain carries TRBV2 and TRBJ2-1; D might be TRBD1 (6 bases). The V end lost 6 bases, the J end lost 4 bases, and 13 bases lay between the germline ends. This CDR3 spans 14 amino acids. The V gene's germline CDR1 is SNHLY and CDR2 FYNNEI. The CDR3 DNA reads as TGTGCCAGCAGGGGACACTTTACGTACAATGAGCAGTTCTTC. This encodes CASRGHFTYNEQFF.

The CDR3 reads CASSLGLDTGELFF. For the CDR3, the DNA is TGTGCCAGCAGTTTAGGACTTGACACCGGGGAGCTGTTTTTT. The chain links TRBV27 to TRBJ2-2; tentative D call: TRBD2 (5 bases). CDR1 MNHEY and CDR2 SMNVEV come from the germline V gene (reference sequence). The length of the CDR3 is 14 residues. V dropped 2 bases and J dropped 3 bases, with 7 bases sitting between them.

The chain joins TRBV12-5 to TRBJ1-5; 10 positions match TRBD1. The germline gives CDR1 LGHNT, CDR2 FRNRAP. With V trimmed by 6 bases and J by 7 bases, 12 bases remained unmatched. The CDR3 extends over 16 amino acids. CDR3 residues: CASGPGQGGFWQPQHF. The CDR3 DNA reads TGTGCTAGTGGCCCAGGACAGGGGGGATTTTGGCAGCCCCAGCATTTT.

V is TRBV6-1 and J is TRBJ2-7; D ambiguous. Per germline, CDR1 MNHNS and CDR2 SASEGT. Trimming took off 4 bases at V and 6 bases at J, with 13 bases between the two ends. The CDR3 has 13 residues. The CDR3 nucleotides read TGTGCCAGCAGTGGAGGCAGTTGGAGCGAGCAGTACTTC. Its translation is CASSGGSWSEQYF.

The chain carries TRBV13 and TRBJ1-3, with a tentative D call TRBD1 (6 bases). V lost 0 bases and J lost 5, with 11 bases in between. This CDR3 spans 15 amino acids. Germline CDR1 PRHDT, CDR2 FYEKMQ (reference sequence). This CDR3 is CASSLGDRLRNTIYF. DNA of the CDR3: TGTGCCAGCAGCTTAGGGGACAGACTACGAAACACCATATATTTT.

The chain links TRBV18 to TRBJ2-2; perhaps TRBD2 as D (5 bases). The V end lost 3 bases, the J end lost 3 bases, and 14 bases lay between the germline ends. Per germline, CDR1 KGHSH and CDR2 LQKENI. The length of the CDR3 is 16 residues. The CDR3 DNA reads TGTGCCAGCTCACCCTCGGCCGGGGTGGACACCGGGGAGCTGTTTTTT. Amino acid sequence: CASSPSAGVDTGELFF.

This clone was seen a single time. This sequence joins TRBV5-1 and TRBJ2-7; TRBD1 matches 8 bases. Trimming cost V 3 bases and J 7 bases; bases outside gene matches: 18. The CDR3 covers 17 residues. Per germline, CDR1 SGHRS and CDR2 YFSETQ. This chain's CDR3 is CASSWGIYGQGAEEQYF. The CDR3 DNA reads TGCGCCAGCAGCTGGGGAATTTATGGCCAGGGGGCTGAGGAGCAGTACTTC.

This chain uses TRBV6-1 with TRBJ1-2; tentative D call: TRBD1 (6 bases). Looked up from germline, CDR1 is MNHNS and CDR2 is SASEGT. This CDR3 contains 12 residues. V was pared by 10 bases and J by 4 bases, with 13 bases between. The CDR3 nucleotides are TGTGCCACCCAAGGGGGGCGCTATGGCTACACCTTC. Translating gives CATQGGRYGYTF.

V usage is TRBV11-1 and J usage is TRBJ1-2; possible D gene TRBD1, 5 bases. The V and J ends lost 3 bases and 2 bases respectively, with 19 bases between them. In germline, CDR1 is SGHAT, CDR2 FQDESV (reference sequence). This CDR3 is 17 amino acids long. The CDR3 region has the DNA TGTGCCAGCAGCTTGGCGGTCCGACAGACCCCAAACTATGGCTACACCTTC. Encoded protein: CASSLAVRQTPNYGYTF.

CDR3 nucleotides: TGTGCCTGGAGTAGGAGGACTAGCGGGGGAAACATTCAGTACTTC. Amino acid sequence: CAWSRRTSGGNIQYF. The chain uses TRBV30 and TRBJ2-4; TRBD2 matches 13 bases. With 2 bases clipped from V and 6 bases from J, the junction kept 4 bases outside the gene matches. From germline, CDR1 is GTSNPN and CDR2 SVGIG (reference sequence). The CDR3 length is 15 residues.

The CDR3 DNA is TGCGCCAGCAGCTTGGAGGGCAGGGGCAATCAGCCCCAGCATTTT. Translating gives CASSLEGRGNQPQHF. V gene TRBV5-1 combines with J gene TRBJ1-5, with a possible D match to TRBD1 (5 bases). The CDR3 has 15 residues. Germline V gene lookup returns CDR1 SGHRS and CDR2 YFSETQ. Trimming shortened V by 0 bases and J by 2 bases, and 9 bases separated the two germline ends. The full variable domain, its missing parts supplied by reference TRBV5-1 and TRBJ1-5, is KAGVTQTPRYLIKTRGQQVTLSCSPISGHRSVSWYQQTPGQGLQFLFEYFSETQRNKGNFPGRFSGRQFSNSRSEMNVSTLELGDSALYLCASSLEGRGNQPQHFGDGTRLSIL.

The rearrangement links TRBV5-4 to TRBJ2-3, with 8 bases fitting TRBD2. V shed 6 bases and J 3 bases; nucleotides not matched to a gene: 12. Germline V gene lookup returns CDR1 SGHNT and CDR2 YYREEE (reference sequence). The CDR3 totals 16 residues. The CDR3 nucleotides are TGTGCCAGCACCCGGGGGGGGCGGGGGGCAACAGATACGCAGTATTTT. The encoded protein is CASTRGGRGATDTQYF.

The chain has TRBV27 and TRBJ1-2, with 7 bases that match TRBD1. Germline trimming cut 5 bases from V and 0 bases from J; bases unmatched to any gene: 6. The CDR3 has 15 residues. CDR1 and CDR2 from the germline V gene are MNHEY and SMNVEV (reference sequence). The CDR3 sequence: CASSLRDSANYGYTF. CDR3 DNA sequence: TGTGCCAGCAGTCTAAGGGACAGTGCTAACTATGGCTACACCTTC.

The chain links TRBV2 to TRBJ2-6; TRBD1 matches 7 bases. In germline, CDR1 is SNHLY, CDR2 FYNNEI. The J segment lost 2 bases and the V segment lost 5 bases, leaving 9 bases of the junction unmatched. There are 17 residues in the CDR3. CDR3 amino acids: CASSYSGGQTGANVLTF. The CDR3 DNA reads TGTGCCAGCAGTTACTCAGGGGGTCAAACTGGGGCCAACGTCCTGACTTTC.

The chain carries TRBV7-3 and TRBJ1-6; D not certain. Trimming cost V 1 base and J 10 bases, with 8 bases left between them. Germline values: CDR1 SGHTA, CDR2 FQGTGA. This CDR3 has 13 amino acids. CDR3 sequence (DNA): TGTGCCAGCAGCTTAAGTGTCAACTCACCCCTCCACTTT. This translates into CASSLSVNSPLHF.

This clone has only one observation. The rearrangement links TRBV2 to TRBJ1-4; D call uncertain. Germline CDR1 is SNHLY and CDR2 is FYNNEI. This CDR3 has 13 amino acids. The V gene lost 1 base and the J gene lost 7 bases, with 7 bases spanning the gap. The CDR3, as DNA: TGTGCCAGCAGTGAAGAGCTGGGTGAAAAACTGTTTTTT. Its translation is CASSEELGEKLFF.

The gene calls are TRBV29-1 and TRBJ2-1; 15 positions match TRBD2. The CDR3 totals 17 residues. The germline CDR1 and CDR2 sequences are SQVTM and ANQGSEA. The V and J ends lost 3 bases and 1 base, in that order; junction bases with no gene match: 4. CDR3 region: CSVDGTSGGSSYNEQFF. The CDR3 coding sequence is TGCAGCGTTGATGGGACTAGCGGGGGGAGTTCCTACAATGAGCAGTTCTTC.

The chain has TRBV18 and TRBJ2-2; D call uncertain. Between the trimmed V and J ends, which lost 3 bases and 7 bases, there was a span of 21 bases. Germline-derived CDR1 and CDR2 are KGHSH and LQKENI. The CDR3 is 17 amino acids. CDR3 protein: CASSPPSSPSTRGELFF. Written as DNA, the CDR3 is TGTGCCAGCTCACCCCCATCATCCCCATCTACCCGCGGGGAGCTGTTTTTT.

The genes are TRBV5-1 and TRBJ2-3; 14 nucleotides agree with TRBD2. The CDR3 is 15 amino acids. V shed 5 bases and J 5 bases; nucleotides not matched to a gene: 4. Germline CDR1 and CDR2: SGHRS and YFSETQ. In DNA form, the CDR3 reads TGCGCCAGCAGAACTGGACTAGCGGGGGGAGATACGCAGTATTTT. Its protein is CASRTGLAGGDTQYF.

The V call is TRBV7-9, the J call TRBJ2-7; 7 bases align to TRBD1. CDR3 size: 13 residues. CDR1 and CDR2 from the germline V gene are SEHNR and FQNEAQ (reference sequence). Trimming removed 5 bases from V and 6 bases from J; junction bases left unmatched: 7. This CDR3 is CASSNNDRAEQYF. CDR3 nucleotide sequence: TGTGCCAGCAGCAATAACGACAGGGCCGAGCAGTACTTC.

The rearrangement joins TRBV6-1 to TRBJ1-2; tentatively, D is TRBD1 (5 bases). The ends were cut back, 0 bases at V and 1 base at J, with 18 bases in the middle. The CDR3 is made up of 18 amino acids. Germline CDR1 reads MNHNS; CDR2 reads SASEGT. Written as DNA, the CDR3 is TGTGCCAGCAGTGAAGCGCCACCCCTGGAGGGGAGTAACTATGGCTACACCTTC. Amino acids: CASSEAPPLEGSNYGYTF.

The chain links TRBV5-5 to TRBJ1-4; 7 nucleotides line up with TRBD1. This CDR3 comprises 16 residues. Losses at the gene ends were 0 bases for V and 5 bases for J; bases not matched to a gene: 7. CDR1 and CDR2 from the germline V gene are SGHKS and YYEKEE (reference sequence). The CDR3 region has the DNA TGTGCCAGCAGCTTGGGGTCCGGGACAGAAAATGAAAAACTGTTTTTT. It encodes CASSLGSGTENEKLFF.

The chain employs TRBV6-5 and TRBJ1-2; possible D gene TRBD1, 5 bases. The CDR3 sequence is 14 residues long. Germline-derived CDR1 and CDR2 are MNHEY and SVGAGI. Trimming removed 2 bases at V and 4 bases at J, with 11 bases between. This chain's CDR3 is CASSYGREGYGYTF. CDR3 sequence (DNA): TGTGCCAGCAGTTACGGCAGGGAGGGCTATGGCTACACCTTC.

This rearrangement joins TRBV29-1 to TRBJ2-3; D perhaps matches TRBD1 (6 bases). The CDR3 sequence is 15 residues long. Germline CDR1 is SQVTM and CDR2 is ANQGSEA. Trimming stripped 7 bases from V and 4 bases from J, with 21 bases between. CDR3 protein: CSGGTSGQGSDTQYF. In DNA form, the CDR3 reads TGCAGCGGGGGGACGTCAGGTCAGGGGTCAGATACGCAGTATTTT.